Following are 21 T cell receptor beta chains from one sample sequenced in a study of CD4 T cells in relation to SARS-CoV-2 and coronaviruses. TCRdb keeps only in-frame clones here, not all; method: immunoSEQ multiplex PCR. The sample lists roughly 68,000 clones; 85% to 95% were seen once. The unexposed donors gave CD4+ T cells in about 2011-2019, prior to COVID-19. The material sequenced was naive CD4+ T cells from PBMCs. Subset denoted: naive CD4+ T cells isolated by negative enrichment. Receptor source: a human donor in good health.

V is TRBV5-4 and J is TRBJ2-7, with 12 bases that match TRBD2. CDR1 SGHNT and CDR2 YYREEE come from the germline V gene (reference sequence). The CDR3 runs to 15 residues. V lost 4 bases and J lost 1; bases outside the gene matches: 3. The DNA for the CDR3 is TGTGCCAGCAGCGCGGGGACTAGCGGGTCCTACGAGCAGTACTTC. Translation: CASSAGTSGSYEQYF.

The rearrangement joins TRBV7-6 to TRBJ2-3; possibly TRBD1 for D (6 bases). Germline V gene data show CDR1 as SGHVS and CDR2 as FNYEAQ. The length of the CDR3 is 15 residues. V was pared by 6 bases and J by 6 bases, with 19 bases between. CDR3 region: CASSPGTILSDTQYF. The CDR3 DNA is TGTGCCAGCAGTCCTGGGACAATCTTATCCGATACGCAGTATTTT.

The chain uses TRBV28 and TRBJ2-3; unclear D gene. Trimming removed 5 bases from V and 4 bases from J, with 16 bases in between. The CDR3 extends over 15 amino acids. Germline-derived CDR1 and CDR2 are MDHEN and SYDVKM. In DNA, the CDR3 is TGTGCCAGCAGTACCGGGCCACCGGACCCAGATACGCAGTATTTT. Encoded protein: CASSTGPPDPDTQYF.

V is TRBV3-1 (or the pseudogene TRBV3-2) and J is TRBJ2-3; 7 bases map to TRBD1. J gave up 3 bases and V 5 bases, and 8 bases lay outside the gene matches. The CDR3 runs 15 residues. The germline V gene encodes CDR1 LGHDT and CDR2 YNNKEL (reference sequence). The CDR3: CASSRQGGHTDTQYF. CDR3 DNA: TGTGCCAGCAGCAGACAGGGCGGCCATACAGATACGCAGTATTTT.

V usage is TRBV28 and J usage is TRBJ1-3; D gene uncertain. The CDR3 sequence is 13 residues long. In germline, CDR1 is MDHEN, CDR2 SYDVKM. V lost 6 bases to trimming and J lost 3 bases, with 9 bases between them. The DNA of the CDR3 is TGTGCCAGCAGCTCGGGGTTTGGAAACACCATATATTTT. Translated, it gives CASSSGFGNTIYF.

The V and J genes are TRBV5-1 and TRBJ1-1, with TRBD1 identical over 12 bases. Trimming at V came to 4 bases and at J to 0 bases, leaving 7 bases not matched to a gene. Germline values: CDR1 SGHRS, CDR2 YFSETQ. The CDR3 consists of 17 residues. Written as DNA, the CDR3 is TGCGCCAGCAGCCCACCGGGACAGGGGGCCGTGAACACTGAAGCTTTCTTT. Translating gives CASSPPGQGAVNTEAFF.

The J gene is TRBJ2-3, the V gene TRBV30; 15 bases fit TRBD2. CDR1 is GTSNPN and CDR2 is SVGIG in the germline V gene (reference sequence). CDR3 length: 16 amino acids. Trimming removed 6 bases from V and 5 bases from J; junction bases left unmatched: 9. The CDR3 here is CACPRTSGGAIDTQYF. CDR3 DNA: TGTGCCTGTCCCAGGACTAGCGGGGGGGCCATAGATACGCAGTATTTT.

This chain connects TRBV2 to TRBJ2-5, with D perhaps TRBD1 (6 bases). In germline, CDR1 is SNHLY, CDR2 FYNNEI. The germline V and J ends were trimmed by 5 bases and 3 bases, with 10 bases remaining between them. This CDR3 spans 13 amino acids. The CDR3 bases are TGTGCCAGCAGTAAAAACAGGGAAGAGACCCAGTACTTC. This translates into CASSKNREETQYF.

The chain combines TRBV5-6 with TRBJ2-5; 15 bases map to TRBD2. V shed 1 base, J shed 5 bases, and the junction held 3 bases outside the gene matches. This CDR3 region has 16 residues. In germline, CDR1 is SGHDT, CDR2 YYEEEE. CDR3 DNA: TGTGCCAGCAGCTTGCGGACTAGCGGGAGGGTGGAGACCCAGTACTTC. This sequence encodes CASSLRTSGRVETQYF.

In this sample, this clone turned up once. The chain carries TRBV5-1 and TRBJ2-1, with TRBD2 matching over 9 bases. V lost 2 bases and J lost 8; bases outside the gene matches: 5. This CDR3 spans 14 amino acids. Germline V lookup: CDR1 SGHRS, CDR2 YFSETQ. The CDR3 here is CASSFRSSGDEQFF. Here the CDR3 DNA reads TGCGCCAGCAGCTTTAGGTCTAGCGGGGATGAGCAGTTCTTC.

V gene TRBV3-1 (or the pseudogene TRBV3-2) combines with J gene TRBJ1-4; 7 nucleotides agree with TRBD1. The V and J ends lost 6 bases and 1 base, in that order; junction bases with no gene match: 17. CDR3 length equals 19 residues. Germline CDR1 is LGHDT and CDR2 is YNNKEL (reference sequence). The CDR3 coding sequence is TGTGCCAGCAGGATCTCAAAAGGGGGCAATCCATTAACTAATGAAAAACTGTTTTTT. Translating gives CASRISKGGNPLTNEKLFF.

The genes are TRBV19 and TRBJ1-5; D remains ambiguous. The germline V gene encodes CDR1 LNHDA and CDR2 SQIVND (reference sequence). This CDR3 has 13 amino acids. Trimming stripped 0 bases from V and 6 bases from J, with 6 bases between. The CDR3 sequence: CASSIDRIQPQHF. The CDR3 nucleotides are TGTGCCAGTAGTATAGATCGTATTCAGCCCCAGCATTTT.

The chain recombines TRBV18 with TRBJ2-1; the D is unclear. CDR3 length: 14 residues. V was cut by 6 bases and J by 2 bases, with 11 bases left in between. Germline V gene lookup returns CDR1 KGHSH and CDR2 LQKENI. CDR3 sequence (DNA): TGTGCCAGCTCCGGGTTAGGCACCTACAATGAGCAGTTCTTC. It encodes CASSGLGTYNEQFF. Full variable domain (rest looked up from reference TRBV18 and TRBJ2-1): NAGVMQNPRHLVRRRGQEARLRCSPMKGHSHVYWYRQLPEEGLKFMVYLQKENIIDESGMPKERFSAEFPKEGPSILRIQQVVRGDSAAYFCASSGLGTYNEQFFGPGTRLTVL.

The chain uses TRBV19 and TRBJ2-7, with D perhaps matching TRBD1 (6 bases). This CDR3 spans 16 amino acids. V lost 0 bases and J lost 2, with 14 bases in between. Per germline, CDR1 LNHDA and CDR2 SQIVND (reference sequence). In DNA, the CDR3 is TGTGCCAGTAGTATAGAGGGCAGGGGAAGGCCCTACGAGCAGTACTTC. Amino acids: CASSIEGRGRPYEQYF.

As DNA, the CDR3 is TGTGCCAGCAGTTCATCCGGGGGCAAGCAAGAGACCCAGTACTTC. Its translation: CASSSSGGKQETQYF. V usage is TRBV6-5 and J usage is TRBJ2-5, with D possibly called TRBD1 or TRBD2 (6 bases each). V lost 4 bases, J lost 2 bases, and 14 bases lay in between. This CDR3 is 15 amino acids long. CDR1 and CDR2 (germline): MNHEY, SVGAGI.

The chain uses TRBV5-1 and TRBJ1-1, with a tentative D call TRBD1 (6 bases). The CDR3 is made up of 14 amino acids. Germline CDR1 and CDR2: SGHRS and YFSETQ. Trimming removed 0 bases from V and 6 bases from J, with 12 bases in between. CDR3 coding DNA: TGCGCCAGCAGCTTGGGATGGGGGGCCGCTGAAGCTTTCTTT. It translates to CASSLGWGAAEAFF.

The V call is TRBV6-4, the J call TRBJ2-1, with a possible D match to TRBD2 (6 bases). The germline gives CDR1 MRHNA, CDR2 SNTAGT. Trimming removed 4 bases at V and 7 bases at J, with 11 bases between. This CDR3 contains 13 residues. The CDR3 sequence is CASSVRLGNEQFF. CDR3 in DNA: TGTGCCAGCAGTGTACGACTAGGTAATGAGCAGTTCTTC.

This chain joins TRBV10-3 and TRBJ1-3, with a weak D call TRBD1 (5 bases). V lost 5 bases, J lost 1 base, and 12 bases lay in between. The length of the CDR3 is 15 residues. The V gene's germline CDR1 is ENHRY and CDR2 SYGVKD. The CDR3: CAISKNGQSGNTIYF. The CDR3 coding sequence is TGTGCCATCAGTAAAAACGGACAATCTGGAAACACCATATATTTT.

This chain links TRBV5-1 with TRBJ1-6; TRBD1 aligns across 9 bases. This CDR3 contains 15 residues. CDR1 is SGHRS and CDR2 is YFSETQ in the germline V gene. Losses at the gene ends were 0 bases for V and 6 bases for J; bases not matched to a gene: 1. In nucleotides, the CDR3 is TGCGCCAGCAGCTTGGGGGGACAGGGTAATTCACCCCTCCACTTT. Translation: CASSLGGQGNSPLHF.

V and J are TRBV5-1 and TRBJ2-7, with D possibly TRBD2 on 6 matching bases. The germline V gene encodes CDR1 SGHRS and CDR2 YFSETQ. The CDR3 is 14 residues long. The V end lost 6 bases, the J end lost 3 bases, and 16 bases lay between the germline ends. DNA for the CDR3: TGCGCCAGCACCTCTACGGAGGGCAACTACGAGCAGTACTTC. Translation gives CASTSTEGNYEQYF.

The CDR3 sequence: CASSTQLGGPYEQYF. Here the CDR3 DNA reads TGTGCCAGCAGCACGCAGTTGGGGGGACCCTACGAGCAGTACTTC. This chain uses TRBV11-2 with TRBJ2-7; weak D call: TRBD2 (6 bases). CDR3 size: 15 residues. Trimming took off 5 bases at V and 2 bases at J, with 16 bases between the two ends. CDR1 SGHAT and CDR2 FQNNGV come from the germline V gene.